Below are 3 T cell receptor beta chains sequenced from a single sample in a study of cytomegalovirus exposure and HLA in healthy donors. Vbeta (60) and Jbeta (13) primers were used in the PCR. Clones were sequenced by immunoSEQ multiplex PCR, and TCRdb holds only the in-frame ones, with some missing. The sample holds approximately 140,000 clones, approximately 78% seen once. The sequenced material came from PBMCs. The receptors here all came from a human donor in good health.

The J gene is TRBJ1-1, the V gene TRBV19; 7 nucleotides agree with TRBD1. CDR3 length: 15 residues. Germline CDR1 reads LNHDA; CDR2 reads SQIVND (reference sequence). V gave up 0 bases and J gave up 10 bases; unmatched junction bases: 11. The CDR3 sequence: CASSIDHSRQGVAFF. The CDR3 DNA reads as TGTGCCAGTAGTATAGATCATTCCCGACAGGGTGTAGCTTTCTTT.

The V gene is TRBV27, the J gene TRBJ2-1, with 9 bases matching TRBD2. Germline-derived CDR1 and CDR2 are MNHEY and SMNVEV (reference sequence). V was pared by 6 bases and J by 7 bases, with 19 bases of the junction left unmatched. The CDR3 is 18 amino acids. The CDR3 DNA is TGTGCCAGCAGGGTTCAGGGCGGGAGGGCCAGGTCAGGGAATGAGCAGTTCTTC. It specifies CASRVQGGRARSGNEQFF.

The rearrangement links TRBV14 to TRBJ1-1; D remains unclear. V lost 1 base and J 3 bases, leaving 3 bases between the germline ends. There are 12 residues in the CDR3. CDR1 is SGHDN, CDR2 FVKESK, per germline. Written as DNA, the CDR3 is TGTGCCAGCAGCCAAGTATACACTGAAGCTTTCTTT. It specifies CASSQVYTEAFF.